Listed below are T cell receptor beta chains from one sample, sequenced in a study of STAT5B mutations in CD4+ large granular lymphocyte leukemia. The repertoire was sequenced with immunoSEQ multiplex PCR; TCRdb's copy has only in-frame clones and lacks some. The table records about 30,000 clones, 87% of them present only once. Sequenced material: CD4+ T cells from blood buffy coats. These receptors were collected from a human donor in good health. Each CDR3 is given with its conserved first and last residue. Fields, in order: CDR3 protein, CDR3 DNA, D gene, J gene, V gene, clone size. D genes are given only for firm matches. Not every row has a clone size; where given, it reads once, few, many or a size class.

CASSLGGTINEQFF	TGTGCCAGCAGCTTAGGCGGGACTATCAATGAGCAGTTCTTC	TRBD2	TRBJ2-1	TRBV7-9	.
CASSQSRQDGYTF	TGTGCCAGCAGCCAATCGAGACAGGATGGCTACACCTTC	.	TRBJ1-2	TRBV16	.
CSVDFGYNEQFF	TGCAGCGTTGATTTTGGGTACAATGAGCAGTTCTTC	.	TRBJ2-1	TRBV29-1	.
CASSVAAQGEGTEAFF	TGTGCCAGCAGCGTAGCCGCTCAGGGGGAAGGGACTGAAGCTTTCTTT	TRBD1	TRBJ1-1	TRBV9	.
CASSFQDGRVPYEQYF	TGTGCCAGCAGCTTCCAGGATGGGCGGGTCCCCTACGAGCAGTACTTC	.	TRBJ2-7	TRBV2	.
CASSLLAGGNTGELFF	TGCGCCAGCAGCTTACTAGCGGGAGGGAACACCGGGGAGCTGTTTTTT	TRBD2	TRBJ2-2	TRBV5-1	.
CASSLAPSRETQYF	TGCGCCAGCAGCTTGGCACCTAGTCGTGAGACCCAGTACTTC	.	TRBJ2-5	TRBV5-1	.
CASSQDDGAVRRVF	TGCGCCAGCAGCCAAGATGATGGGGCTGTTAGACGAGTCTTC	.	TRBJ2-7	TRBV4-1	.
CASSQDRGNSPLHF	TGTGCCAGCAGCCAAGATCGGGGCAATTCACCCCTCCACTTT	.	TRBJ1-6	TRBV14	few
CASSPYGNLGETQYF	TGTGCCAGCAGTCCCTACGGGAATTTAGGCGAGACCCAGTACTTC	.	TRBJ2-5	TRBV28	.
CASRRQGGSNQPQHF	TGTGCCAGTCGTCGGCAGGGGGGGAGCAATCAGCCCCAGCATTTT	TRBD1	TRBJ1-5	TRBV28	.
CATSRGQNYEQYF	TGTGCCACCAGCAGGGGACAGAACTACGAGCAGTACTTC	TRBD1	TRBJ2-7	TRBV15	.
CASSFTSGSAEQYF	TGTGCCAGCAGCTTCACTAGCGGGAGCGCCGAGCAGTACTTC	TRBD2	TRBJ2-7	TRBV5-6	.
CASSLDPAGLGQFF	TGTGCCAGCAGCTTAGACCCAGCGGGGCTTGGGCAGTTCTTC	TRBD2	TRBJ2-1	TRBV7-8	.
CASSLNINTYEQYF	TGTGCCAGCAGTTTAAACATAAACACCTACGAGCAGTACTTC	.	TRBJ2-7	TRBV27	.
CASSLALSAGYTEAFF	TGTGCCAGCAGCTTGGCCTTATCCGCAGGGTACACTGAAGCTTTCTTT	.	TRBJ1-1	TRBV5-5	.
CASRGEGVAGETQYF	TGCGCCAGCAGGGGAGAGGGAGTGGCAGGGGAGACCCAGTACTTC	.	TRBJ2-5	TRBV5-1	.
CASSLGGSVGELFF	TGCGCCAGCAGCTTGGGTGGAAGTGTCGGGGAGCTGTTTTTT	.	TRBJ2-2	TRBV5-1	.
CASSLTSFTDTQYF	TGCGCCAGCAGCCTTACTAGCTTCACAGATACGCAGTATTTT	.	TRBJ2-3	TRBV4-1	once
CASSVMGATGANVLTF	TGTGCCAGCAGTGTAATGGGGGCAACTGGGGCCAACGTCCTGACTTTC	.	TRBJ2-6	TRBV6-1	once
CASSGTVAVAKNIQYF	TGTGCCAGCAGTGGGACAGTTGCCGTAGCCAAAAACATTCAGTACTTC	TRBD1	TRBJ2-4	TRBV6-6	.
CASSSLAEISQETQYF	TGTGCCAGCAGTTCACTAGCGGAGATAAGTCAAGAGACCCAGTACTTC	TRBD2	TRBJ2-5	TRBV28	.
CASSLRQMQPQHF	TGTGCCAGCAGTTTGCGGCAGATGCAGCCCCAGCATTTT	.	TRBJ1-5	TRBV27	.
CASSPDGQNQPQHF	TGCGCCAGCAGCCCGGACGGCCAGAATCAGCCCCAGCATTTT	.	TRBJ1-5	TRBV5-1	once
CASSADPSTDTQYF	TGTGCCAGCAGTGCGGACCCTAGCACAGATACGCAGTATTTT	.	TRBJ2-3	TRBV2	.
CASSPDRGNYGYTF	TGTGCCAGCAGCCCGGACAGGGGTAACTATGGCTACACCTTC	TRBD1	TRBJ1-2	TRBV6-5	few
CASSLGSTRGTGELFF	TGCGCCAGCAGCTTGGGTAGCACAAGGGGCACCGGGGAGCTGTTTTTT	.	TRBJ2-2	TRBV5-1	.
CASSLSGGAYNEQFF	TGTGCCAGCAGCCTGTCGGGGGGCGCCTACAATGAGCAGTTCTTC	.	TRBJ2-1	TRBV5-5	.
CASSPPGSGSWETQYF	TGTGCCAGTAGTCCGCCGGGTAGCGGGAGCTGGGAGACCCAGTACTTC	TRBD2	TRBJ2-5	TRBV19	.
CASSRGTDTQYF	TGTGCCAGCAGCCGGGGGACAGATACGCAGTATTTT	.	TRBJ2-3	TRBV11-3	.
CASSLQQLATNEKLFF	TGTGCCAGCAGCTTACAACAACTCGCAACTAATGAAAAACTGTTTTTT	.	TRBJ1-4	TRBV7-9	.
CASSERQGNTEAFF	TGTGCCAGCAGCGAAAGACAGGGGAACACTGAAGCTTTCTTT	TRBD1	TRBJ1-1	TRBV5-6	.
CSVDDPVRGTEAFF	TGCAGCGTTGATGATCCCGTGCGGGGGACTGAAGCTTTCTTT	.	TRBJ1-1	TRBV29-1	.
CASSLSQGVTEAFF	TGTGCCAGCAGTTTATCCCAGGGTGTCACTGAAGCTTTCTTT	.	TRBJ1-1	TRBV28	.
CASKPSGFSYEQYF	TGTGCCAGCAAACCTAGCGGGTTCTCCTACGAGCAGTACTTC	TRBD2	TRBJ2-7	TRBV25-1	.
CASSLTSGEYNEQFF	TGTGCCAGCAGTTTGACTAGCGGGGAATACAATGAGCAGTTCTTC	TRBD2	TRBJ2-1	TRBV6-6	.
CASSYPGQGSHEQYF	TGTGCCAGCAGTTACCCGGGACAGGGGTCCCACGAGCAGTACTTC	TRBD1	TRBJ2-7	TRBV6-6	.
CASSLGGTEKLFF	TGTGCTAGCAGCTTAGGGGGGACTGAAAAACTGTTTTTT	.	TRBJ1-4	TRBV7-7	.
CASSPGLGDRFGSEQYF	TGTGCCAGCTCACCGGGACTAGGTGATCGGTTCGGGAGCGAGCAGTACTTC	TRBD2	TRBJ2-7	TRBV18	.
CASSLGGTGAYEQYF	TGTGCCAGCAGCTTAGGTGGGACAGGAGCTTACGAGCAGTACTTC	TRBD1	TRBJ2-7	TRBV7-2	once
CASSLGDFSDTQYF	TGTGCTAGCAGCCTAGGGGACTTTTCAGATACGCAGTATTTT	.	TRBJ2-3	TRBV7-7	.
CASSYGRTGGGETQYF	TGTGCCAGCAGCTACGGCAGGACAGGGGGTGGGGAGACCCAGTACTTC	TRBD1	TRBJ2-5	TRBV13	.
CASSLAGTGFNQPQHF	TGTGCCAGCAGCTTAGCCGGGACAGGGTTCAATCAGCCCCAGCATTTT	TRBD1	TRBJ1-5	TRBV7-2	.
CASTTGTNQPQHF	TGTGCCAGCACGACAGGGACTAATCAGCCCCAGCATTTT	TRBD1	TRBJ1-5	TRBV2	.
CASSLSVRSGDNTDTQYF	TGTGCCAGCAGCTTATCGGTCCGGAGCGGGGACAACACAGATACGCAGTATTTT	.	TRBJ2-3	TRBV7-9	.
CASSPLGAPTLNYGYTF	TGTGCCAGCAGTCCCTTGGGGGCCCCCACTCTTAACTATGGCTACACCTTC	.	TRBJ1-2	TRBV28	.
CASSRGQTGELFF	TGTGCCAGCAGCCGCGGACAGACCGGGGAGCTGTTTTTT	.	TRBJ2-2	TRBV14	.
CSVEEWGSYGYTF	TGCAGCGTTGAAGAATGGGGGAGCTATGGCTACACCTTC	.	TRBJ1-2	TRBV29-1	once
CASSGKAWQETQYF	TGTGCCAGCAGTGGGAAGGCCTGGCAAGAGACCCAGTACTTC	.	TRBJ2-5	TRBV2	.
CAISEASRGTEAFF	TGTGCCATCAGTGAGGCCTCCCGGGGTACTGAAGCTTTCTTT	.	TRBJ1-1	TRBV10-3	once
CATSGTSGFDEQFF	TGTGCCACCTCCGGGACTAGCGGTTTCGATGAGCAGTTCTTC	TRBD2	TRBJ2-1	TRBV10-3	.
CASSLAGSGNEKLFF	TGTGCCAGCAGCTTGGCAGGGTCGGGTAATGAAAAACTGTTTTTT	.	TRBJ1-4	TRBV5-4	.